Below are 18 T cell receptor beta chains sequenced from a single sample in a study of CD8+ T cells in alopecia areata. Treatment described: oral pan-JAK inhibitor, 5-10 mg twice daily. Extraction and reverse transcription of RNA yielded cDNA as the sequencing template. TCRdb's copy holds only in-frame clones and misses some; the assay was immunoSEQ multiplex PCR. Among roughly 220,000 clones listed, around two fifths were seen once. The material sequenced was CD4+ T cells sorted from blood, taken at approximately week 30, from a patient treated with tofacitinib. These receptor sequences come from a human donor with alopecia areata.

The J gene is TRBJ2-3, the V gene TRBV7-9; 12 bases fit TRBD1. This CDR3 is built from 16 residues. With 5 bases clipped from V and 4 bases from J, the junction kept 7 bases outside the gene matches. In germline, CDR1 is SEHNR, CDR2 FQNEAQ (reference sequence). The CDR3 is CASSPRDRGPADTQYF. The CDR3 region has the DNA TGTGCCAGCAGCCCGCGGGACAGGGGGCCGGCAGATACGCAGTATTTT. The variable domain in full, completed from reference TRBV7-9 and TRBJ2-3, reads DTGVSQNPRHKITKRGQNVTFRCDPISEHNRLYWYRQTLGQGPEFLTYFQNEAQLEKSRLLSDRFSAERPKGSFSTLEIQRTEQGDSAMYLCASSPRDRGPADTQYFGPGTRLTVL.

The chain links TRBV6-1 to TRBJ2-7; TRBD1 is a possible D gene (6 bases). V was cut by 5 bases and J by 3 bases, with 17 bases left in between. The CDR3 is 15 amino acids. Germline lookup yields CDR1 MNHNS and CDR2 SASEGT. The DNA of the CDR3 is TGTGCCAGCAGTCAAGGGGGAGCGGAGCGCTACGAGCAGTACTTC. It specifies CASSQGGAERYEQYF.

This clone showed up just a few times. V and J are TRBV9 and TRBJ2-3, with D possibly called TRBD1 or TRBD2 (5 bases each). Trimming removed 0 bases from V and 2 bases from J, with 10 bases in between. CDR3 length: 15 residues. Germline assignment: CDR1 SGDLS and CDR2 YYNGEE. As DNA, the CDR3 is TGTGCCAGCAGCGTAGCAGAGGGGTACACAGATACGCAGTATTTT. Its translation is CASSVAEGYTDTQYF.

The genes are TRBV4-2 and TRBJ1-1, with TRBD1 matching 9 bases. Germline loops: CDR1 LGHNA, CDR2 YNFKEQ. The junction had 10 bases not matched to a gene; V was cut back by 0 bases and J by 5 bases. The CDR3 runs 17 residues. The CDR3 nucleotides read TGTGCCAGCAGCCAAGATTACTTACAGGGGGCGCGGACTGAAGCTTTCTTT. This encodes CASSQDYLQGARTEAFF.

This clone was counted between two and nine times. The rearrangement uses TRBV19 and TRBJ2-3, with 10 bases identical to TRBD1. Trimming removed 5 bases from V and 4 bases from J; junction bases left unmatched: 3. This CDR3 region has 14 residues. Per the germline V gene, CDR1 is LNHDA and CDR2 is SQIVND (reference sequence). CDR3 sequence: CASSYGTGADTQYF. The CDR3, as DNA: TGTGCCAGTAGTTACGGGACAGGGGCAGATACGCAGTATTTT.

This chain connects TRBV6-6 to TRBJ1-2, with D tentatively TRBD1 (5 bases). This CDR3 region has 14 residues. The germline V and J ends were trimmed by 6 bases and 4 bases, with 15 bases remaining between them. Germline V gives CDR1 MNHNY, CDR2 SVGAGI (reference sequence). The CDR3 is CASRGVVGPYGYTF. CDR3 nucleotide sequence: TGTGCCAGCAGGGGGGTTGTGGGGCCCTATGGCTACACCTTC.

The CDR3 DNA follows: TGTGCCAGCAGCCCCAGGGACAGGGGGCTTTTTGAACAGCCCCAGCATTTT. Protein sequence: CASSPRDRGLFEQPQHF. This chain uses TRBV7-2 with TRBJ1-5, with 12 positions matching TRBD1. The CDR3 runs to 17 residues. Germline CDR1 is SGHTA and CDR2 is FQGNSA. V gave up 5 bases and J gave up 7 bases; unmatched junction bases: 12.

The rearrangement joins TRBV7-9 to TRBJ1-5; the match to TRBD1 covers 7 bases. The CDR3 sequence is 12 residues long. Trimming cost V 5 bases and J 5 bases; bases outside gene matches: 0. Germline lookup yields CDR1 SEHNR and CDR2 FQNEAQ (reference sequence). CDR3 sequence reads: CASSGQDQPQHF. The CDR3 bases are TGTGCCAGCAGCGGACAGGATCAGCCCCAGCATTTT.

This clone was observed a few times. The chain uses TRBV29-1 and TRBJ2-2; 7 bases are a match to TRBD1. CDR1 SQVTM and CDR2 ANQGSEA come from the germline V gene. CDR3 length: 14 amino acids. The V and J ends lost 8 bases and 3 bases, in that order; junction bases with no gene match: 9. The CDR3 DNA reads TGCAGCATGTCCCGGGACAGTTACACCGGGGAGCTGTTTTTT. This codes for CSMSRDSYTGELFF.

The table lists this clone with a few counts. The rearrangement joins TRBV7-9 to TRBJ1-1, with a weak D call TRBD1 (6 bases). This CDR3 region has 13 residues. V lost 6 bases and J 6 bases, leaving 14 bases between the germline ends. CDR1 SEHNR and CDR2 FQNEAQ come from the germline V gene (reference sequence). CDR3 nucleotides: TGTGCCAGCAGGGACCAGGGGTCTGCTGAAGCTTTCTTT. This encodes CASRDQGSAEAFF.

The chain carries TRBV30 and TRBJ1-2; D gene uncertain. Per germline, CDR1 GTSNPN and CDR2 SVGIG (reference sequence). The V end lost 4 bases, the J end lost 0 bases, and 6 bases lay between the germline ends. The CDR3 runs to 12 residues. The CDR3 DNA sequence: TGTGCCTGGACCCCAGCTAACTATGGCTACACCTTC. The encoded protein is CAWTPANYGYTF.

This chain joins TRBV28 and TRBJ1-5; TRBD1 is a possible D gene (6 bases). Deletions cut 6 bases from V and 2 bases from J, with 11 bases between. The germline V gene has CDR1 MDHEN and CDR2 SYDVKM. The CDR3 length is 14 residues. The CDR3 DNA follows: TGTGCCAGCAGCTCAGGGGAAGGCAATCAGCCCCAGCATTTT. Protein sequence: CASSSGEGNQPQHF.

The chain links TRBV30 to TRBJ2-4; 8 nucleotides match TRBD1. The length of the CDR3 is 17 residues. The V segment lost 3 bases and the J segment 8 bases; nucleotides outside the gene matches: 18. Germline V gene data show CDR1 as GTSNPN and CDR2 as SVGIG (reference sequence). CDR3 in DNA: TGTGCCTGGAGGTGGGGGCAGGGGGCAAATTATCGGGACATTCAGTACTTC. Protein product: CAWRWGQGANYRDIQYF.

The J gene is TRBJ2-1, the V gene TRBV29-1; D gene ambiguous. V lost 7 bases and J lost 8, with 21 bases in between. Germline V CDR1 and CDR2: SQVTM, ANQGSEA. This CDR3 has 14 amino acids. CDR3 nucleotides: TGCAGCGCTAGTGCCCGTTCGAGCGTTTATGAGCAGTTCTTC. Protein product: CSASARSSVYEQFF.

At least ten counts were recorded for this clone. The gene calls are TRBV27 and TRBJ2-3; D call uncertain. CDR3 length equals 15 residues. The V gene lost 7 bases and the J gene lost 5 bases, with 19 bases spanning the gap. Germline V CDR1 and CDR2: MNHEY, SMNVEV (reference sequence). Here the CDR3 reads CASTTGWLSQDTQYF. Written as DNA, the CDR3 is TGTGCCAGCACGACCGGCTGGCTCTCACAAGATACGCAGTATTTT.

The sample holds one count of this clone. The chain uses TRBV2 and TRBJ2-1; 11 bases are shared with TRBD2. There are 15 residues in the CDR3. Germline V gene lookup returns CDR1 SNHLY and CDR2 FYNNEI. After removal of 3 bases from V and 5 bases from J, the junction contained 3 bases not matched to a gene. In DNA form, the CDR3 reads TGTGCCAGCAGTGACCTAGCGGGAGGTAACAATGAGCAGTTCTTC. It translates to CASSDLAGGNNEQFF.

In this sample, this clone turned up a few times. V and J are TRBV18 and TRBJ1-2; D is perhaps TRBD1 (5 bases). The V gene lost 7 bases and the J gene lost 1 base, with 7 bases spanning the gap. The CDR3 covers 12 residues. Germline V CDR1 and CDR2: KGHSH, LQKENI. DNA for the CDR3: TGTGCCAGCTACGACAGTAACTATGGCTACACCTTC. This translates into CASYDSNYGYTF.

This clone showed up just a few times. V is TRBV2 and J is TRBJ2-2, with a possible D match to TRBD1 (6 bases). Germline-derived CDR1 and CDR2 are SNHLY and FYNNEI. Deletions cut 6 bases from V and 5 bases from J, with 13 bases between. The CDR3 sequence is 14 residues long. The CDR3 protein is CASREQGRTGELFF. CDR3 DNA sequence: TGTGCCAGCAGAGAACAGGGACGGACCGGGGAGCTGTTTTTT.